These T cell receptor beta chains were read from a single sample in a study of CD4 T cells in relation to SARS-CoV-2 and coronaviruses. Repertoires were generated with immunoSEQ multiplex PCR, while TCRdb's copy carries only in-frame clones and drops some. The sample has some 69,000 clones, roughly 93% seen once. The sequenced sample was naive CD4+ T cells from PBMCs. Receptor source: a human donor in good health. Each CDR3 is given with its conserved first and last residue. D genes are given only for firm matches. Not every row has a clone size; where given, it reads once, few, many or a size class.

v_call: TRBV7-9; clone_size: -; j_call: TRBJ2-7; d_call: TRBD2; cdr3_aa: CASSLDSSGFYEQYF; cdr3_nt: TGTGCCAGCAGCTTAGACTCTAGCGGTTTTTACGAGCAGTACTTC
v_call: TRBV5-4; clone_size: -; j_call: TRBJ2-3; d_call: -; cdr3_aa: CASSPVGRPRADTQYF; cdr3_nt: TGTGCCAGCAGCCCCGTTGGTCGGCCAAGGGCAGATACGCAGTATTTT
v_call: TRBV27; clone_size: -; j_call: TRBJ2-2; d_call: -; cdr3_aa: CASRPPGGRTGELFF; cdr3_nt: TGTGCCAGCAGACCGCCGGGCGGAAGAACCGGGGAGCTGTTTTTT
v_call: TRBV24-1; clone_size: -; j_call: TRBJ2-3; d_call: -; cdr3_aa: CATSDPGFSTDTQYF; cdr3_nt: TGTGCCACCAGTGATCCTGGCTTTAGCACAGATACGCAGTATTTT
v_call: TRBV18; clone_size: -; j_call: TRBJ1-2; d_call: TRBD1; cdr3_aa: CASSLQTGESNGYTF; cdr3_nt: TGTGCCAGCTCACTACAGACAGGGGAATCTAATGGCTACACCTTC
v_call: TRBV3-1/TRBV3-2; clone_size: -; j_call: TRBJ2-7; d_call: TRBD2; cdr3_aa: CASSPSGRAASEQYF; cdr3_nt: TGTGCCAGCAGCCCTAGCGGGAGGGCCGCTTCCGAGCAGTACTTC
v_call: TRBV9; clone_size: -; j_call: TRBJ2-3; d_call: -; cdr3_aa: CASSAKGVAGSSTDTQYF; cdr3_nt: TGTGCCAGCAGCGCCAAGGGGGTAGCTGGATCAAGCACAGATACGCAGTATTTT
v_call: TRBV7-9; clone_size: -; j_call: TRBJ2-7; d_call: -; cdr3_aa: CASSLEGRAEQYF; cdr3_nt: TGTGCCAGCAGCTTAGAAGGACGGGCCGAGCAGTACTTC
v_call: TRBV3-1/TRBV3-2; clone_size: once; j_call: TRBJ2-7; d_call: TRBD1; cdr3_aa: CASSWTGGGEQYF; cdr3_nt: TGTGCCAGCAGTTGGACAGGGGGAGGCGAGCAGTACTTC
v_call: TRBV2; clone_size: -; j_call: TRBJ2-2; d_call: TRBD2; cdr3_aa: CASSAASGGTGELFF; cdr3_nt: TGTGCCAGCAGTGCGGCTAGCGGGGGGACCGGGGAGCTGTTTTTT
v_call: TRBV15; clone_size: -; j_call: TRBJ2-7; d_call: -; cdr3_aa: CATSRTDWGGSYEQYF; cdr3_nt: TGTGCCACCAGCAGAACCGACTGGGGCGGATCCTACGAGCAGTACTTC
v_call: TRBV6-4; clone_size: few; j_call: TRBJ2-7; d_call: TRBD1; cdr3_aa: CASSDYRGEQYF; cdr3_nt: TGTGCCAGCAGTGACTACAGGGGCGAGCAGTACTTC
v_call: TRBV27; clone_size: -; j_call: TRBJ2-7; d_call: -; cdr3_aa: CASSLRQGRTRSLGEQYF; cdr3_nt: TGTGCCAGCAGTTTACGACAGGGGCGGACTAGGTCTCTAGGTGAGCAGTACTTC
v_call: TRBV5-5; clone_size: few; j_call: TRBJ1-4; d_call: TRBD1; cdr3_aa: CASSLGTGGEKLFF; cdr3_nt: TGTGCCAGCAGCTTAGGGACAGGAGGGGAAAAACTGTTTTTT
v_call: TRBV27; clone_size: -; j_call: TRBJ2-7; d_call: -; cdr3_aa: CASSFKGGGALGGPYEQYF; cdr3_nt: TGTGCCAGCAGTTTCAAGGGAGGGGGCGCCCTTGGAGGTCCCTACGAGCAGTACTTC
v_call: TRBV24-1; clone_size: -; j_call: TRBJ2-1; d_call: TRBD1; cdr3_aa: CATSDSRQGFNEQFF; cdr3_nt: TGTGCCACCAGTGATTCTCGACAGGGATTCAATGAGCAGTTCTTC
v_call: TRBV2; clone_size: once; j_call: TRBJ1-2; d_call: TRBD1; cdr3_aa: CASSFDRANYGYTF; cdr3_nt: TGTGCCAGCAGTTTCGACAGGGCTAACTATGGCTACACCTTC
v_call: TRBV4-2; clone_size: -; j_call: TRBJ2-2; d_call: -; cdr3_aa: CASSQDLTRNTGELFF; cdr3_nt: TGTGCCAGCAGCCAAGATCTAACCAGGAACACCGGGGAGCTGTTTTTT
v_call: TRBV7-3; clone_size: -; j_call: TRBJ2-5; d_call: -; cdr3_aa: CASSAQGGFQETQYF; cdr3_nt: TGTGCCAGCAGCGCGCAGGGGGGTTTTCAAGAGACCCAGTACTTC
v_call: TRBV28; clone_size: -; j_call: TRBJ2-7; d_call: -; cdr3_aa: CASSLSPGHYEQYF; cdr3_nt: TGTGCCAGCAGTTTGAGCCCAGGGCACTACGAGCAGTACTTC
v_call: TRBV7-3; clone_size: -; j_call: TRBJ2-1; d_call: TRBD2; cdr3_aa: CASSELAGVSYNEQFF; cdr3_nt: TGTGCCAGCAGCGAACTAGCGGGAGTCTCTTACAATGAGCAGTTCTTC
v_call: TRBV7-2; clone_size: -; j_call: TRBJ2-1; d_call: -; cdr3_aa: CASKLGGSYNEQFF; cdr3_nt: TGTGCCAGCAAATTAGGGGGCTCCTACAATGAGCAGTTCTTC
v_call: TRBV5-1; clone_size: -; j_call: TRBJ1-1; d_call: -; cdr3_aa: CASSLGAGDPGTEAFF; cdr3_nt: TGCGCCAGCAGCTTGGGAGCGGGGGATCCGGGCACTGAAGCTTTCTTT
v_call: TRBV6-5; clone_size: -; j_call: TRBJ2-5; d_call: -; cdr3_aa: CASSYSRNQETQYF; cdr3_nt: TGTGCCAGCAGTTACTCCAGAAACCAAGAGACCCAGTACTTC
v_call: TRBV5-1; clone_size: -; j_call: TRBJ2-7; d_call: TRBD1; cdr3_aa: CASSLAGDSRAEQYF; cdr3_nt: TGCGCCAGCAGCTTGGCCGGGGACAGTCGGGCCGAGCAGTACTTC
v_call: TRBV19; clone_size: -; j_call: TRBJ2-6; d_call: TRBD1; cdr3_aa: CASTEGGRVTSGANVLTF; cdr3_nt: TGTGCCAGTACGGAAGGGGGCAGGGTGACGTCTGGGGCCAACGTCCTGACTTTC
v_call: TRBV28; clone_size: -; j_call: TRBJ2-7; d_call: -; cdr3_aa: CASSLIDSGGVIGEQYF; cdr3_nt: TGTGCCAGCAGTTTGATTGATTCAGGGGGGGTTATAGGGGAGCAGTACTTC
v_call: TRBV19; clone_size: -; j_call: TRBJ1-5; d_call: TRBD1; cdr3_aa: CASSIRNRGNSNQPQHF; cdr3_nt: TGTGCCAGTAGTATAAGGAACAGGGGCAATAGCAATCAGCCCCAGCATTTT
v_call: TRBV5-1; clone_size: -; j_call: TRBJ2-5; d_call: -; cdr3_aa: CASSLVSGEETQYF; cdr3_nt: TGCGCCAGCAGCTTGGTTAGCGGAGAAGAGACCCAGTACTTC
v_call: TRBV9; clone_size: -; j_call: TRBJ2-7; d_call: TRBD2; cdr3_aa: CASSTTGGEQYF; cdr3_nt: TGTGCCAGCAGCACCACGGGAGGGGAGCAGTACTTC
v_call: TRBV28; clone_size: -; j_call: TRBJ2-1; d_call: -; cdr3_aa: CASSLLYNEQFF; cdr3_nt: TGTGCCAGCAGTCTATTATACAATGAGCAGTTCTTC
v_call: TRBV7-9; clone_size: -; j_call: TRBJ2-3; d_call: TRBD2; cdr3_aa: CASSRRAGVADTQYF; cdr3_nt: TGTGCCAGCAGCCGTAGGGCGGGAGTAGCAGATACGCAGTATTTT
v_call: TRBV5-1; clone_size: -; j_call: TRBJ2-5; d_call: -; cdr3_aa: CASSQPVAGSRETQYF; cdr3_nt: TGCGCCAGCAGCCAACCGGTGGCCGGGAGTAGAGAGACCCAGTACTTC
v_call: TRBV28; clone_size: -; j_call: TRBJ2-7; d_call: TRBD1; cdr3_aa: CASRPRQGAYEQYF; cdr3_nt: TGTGCCAGCAGGCCACGACAGGGAGCCTACGAGCAGTACTTC
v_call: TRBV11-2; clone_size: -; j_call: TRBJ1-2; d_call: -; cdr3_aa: CASSPQTNYGYTF; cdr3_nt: TGTGCCAGCAGCCCCCAGACTAACTATGGCTACACCTTC
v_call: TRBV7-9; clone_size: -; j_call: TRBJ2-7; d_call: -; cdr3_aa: CASSLEGLSTYEQYF; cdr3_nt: TGTGCCAGCAGCTTAGAAGGACTCAGTACCTACGAGCAGTACTTC
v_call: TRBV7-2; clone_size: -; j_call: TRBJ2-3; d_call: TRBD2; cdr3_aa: CASSLVQRGTDTQYF; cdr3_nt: TGTGCCAGCAGCTTAGTACAGCGGGGGACAGATACGCAGTATTTT
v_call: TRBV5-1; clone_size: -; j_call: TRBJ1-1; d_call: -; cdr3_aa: CASSLGEGTEAFF; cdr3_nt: TGCGCCAGCAGCTTGGGGGAGGGCACTGAAGCTTTCTTT
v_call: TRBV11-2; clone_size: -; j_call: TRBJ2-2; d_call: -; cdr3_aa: CASSLLASNTGELFF; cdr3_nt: TGTGCCAGCAGCTTATTAGCTTCGAACACCGGGGAGCTGTTTTTT
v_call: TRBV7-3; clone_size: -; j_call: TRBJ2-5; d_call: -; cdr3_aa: CASSLTGAAQETQYF; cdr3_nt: TGTGCCAGCAGCTTAACTGGGGCCGCGCAGGAGACCCAGTACTTC
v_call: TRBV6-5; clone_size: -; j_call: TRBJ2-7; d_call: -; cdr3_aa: CASSYSTRGSYEQYF; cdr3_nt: TGTGCCAGCAGTTACTCGACCAGGGGCTCCTACGAGCAGTACTTC
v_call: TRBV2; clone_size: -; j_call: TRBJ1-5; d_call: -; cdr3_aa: CASTPWGVDQPQHF; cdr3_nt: TGTGCCAGCACCCCGTGGGGGGTGGATCAGCCCCAGCATTTT
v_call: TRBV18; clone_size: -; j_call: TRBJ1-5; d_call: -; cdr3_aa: CASSPGYSNQPQHF; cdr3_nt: TGTGCCAGCTCACCAGGTTATAGCAATCAGCCCCAGCATTTT
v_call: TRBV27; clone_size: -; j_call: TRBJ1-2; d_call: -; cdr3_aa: CASSLSMMRGYTF; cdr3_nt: TGTGCCAGCAGTTTATCGATGATGCGTGGCTACACCTTC
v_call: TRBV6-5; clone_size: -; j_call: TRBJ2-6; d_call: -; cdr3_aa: CASRRGGTGANVLTF; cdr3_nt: TGTGCCAGCAGGAGGGGGGGTACTGGGGCCAACGTCCTGACTTTC
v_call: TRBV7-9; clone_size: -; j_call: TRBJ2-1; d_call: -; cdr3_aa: CASSLLAYNEQFF; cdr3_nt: TGTGCCAGCAGCTTATTAGCGTACAATGAGCAGTTCTTC
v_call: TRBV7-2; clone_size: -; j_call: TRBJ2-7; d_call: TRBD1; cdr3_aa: CASSLAGTGGEQYF; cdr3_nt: TGTGCCAGCAGCTTAGCCGGGACAGGGGGAGAGCAGTACTTC